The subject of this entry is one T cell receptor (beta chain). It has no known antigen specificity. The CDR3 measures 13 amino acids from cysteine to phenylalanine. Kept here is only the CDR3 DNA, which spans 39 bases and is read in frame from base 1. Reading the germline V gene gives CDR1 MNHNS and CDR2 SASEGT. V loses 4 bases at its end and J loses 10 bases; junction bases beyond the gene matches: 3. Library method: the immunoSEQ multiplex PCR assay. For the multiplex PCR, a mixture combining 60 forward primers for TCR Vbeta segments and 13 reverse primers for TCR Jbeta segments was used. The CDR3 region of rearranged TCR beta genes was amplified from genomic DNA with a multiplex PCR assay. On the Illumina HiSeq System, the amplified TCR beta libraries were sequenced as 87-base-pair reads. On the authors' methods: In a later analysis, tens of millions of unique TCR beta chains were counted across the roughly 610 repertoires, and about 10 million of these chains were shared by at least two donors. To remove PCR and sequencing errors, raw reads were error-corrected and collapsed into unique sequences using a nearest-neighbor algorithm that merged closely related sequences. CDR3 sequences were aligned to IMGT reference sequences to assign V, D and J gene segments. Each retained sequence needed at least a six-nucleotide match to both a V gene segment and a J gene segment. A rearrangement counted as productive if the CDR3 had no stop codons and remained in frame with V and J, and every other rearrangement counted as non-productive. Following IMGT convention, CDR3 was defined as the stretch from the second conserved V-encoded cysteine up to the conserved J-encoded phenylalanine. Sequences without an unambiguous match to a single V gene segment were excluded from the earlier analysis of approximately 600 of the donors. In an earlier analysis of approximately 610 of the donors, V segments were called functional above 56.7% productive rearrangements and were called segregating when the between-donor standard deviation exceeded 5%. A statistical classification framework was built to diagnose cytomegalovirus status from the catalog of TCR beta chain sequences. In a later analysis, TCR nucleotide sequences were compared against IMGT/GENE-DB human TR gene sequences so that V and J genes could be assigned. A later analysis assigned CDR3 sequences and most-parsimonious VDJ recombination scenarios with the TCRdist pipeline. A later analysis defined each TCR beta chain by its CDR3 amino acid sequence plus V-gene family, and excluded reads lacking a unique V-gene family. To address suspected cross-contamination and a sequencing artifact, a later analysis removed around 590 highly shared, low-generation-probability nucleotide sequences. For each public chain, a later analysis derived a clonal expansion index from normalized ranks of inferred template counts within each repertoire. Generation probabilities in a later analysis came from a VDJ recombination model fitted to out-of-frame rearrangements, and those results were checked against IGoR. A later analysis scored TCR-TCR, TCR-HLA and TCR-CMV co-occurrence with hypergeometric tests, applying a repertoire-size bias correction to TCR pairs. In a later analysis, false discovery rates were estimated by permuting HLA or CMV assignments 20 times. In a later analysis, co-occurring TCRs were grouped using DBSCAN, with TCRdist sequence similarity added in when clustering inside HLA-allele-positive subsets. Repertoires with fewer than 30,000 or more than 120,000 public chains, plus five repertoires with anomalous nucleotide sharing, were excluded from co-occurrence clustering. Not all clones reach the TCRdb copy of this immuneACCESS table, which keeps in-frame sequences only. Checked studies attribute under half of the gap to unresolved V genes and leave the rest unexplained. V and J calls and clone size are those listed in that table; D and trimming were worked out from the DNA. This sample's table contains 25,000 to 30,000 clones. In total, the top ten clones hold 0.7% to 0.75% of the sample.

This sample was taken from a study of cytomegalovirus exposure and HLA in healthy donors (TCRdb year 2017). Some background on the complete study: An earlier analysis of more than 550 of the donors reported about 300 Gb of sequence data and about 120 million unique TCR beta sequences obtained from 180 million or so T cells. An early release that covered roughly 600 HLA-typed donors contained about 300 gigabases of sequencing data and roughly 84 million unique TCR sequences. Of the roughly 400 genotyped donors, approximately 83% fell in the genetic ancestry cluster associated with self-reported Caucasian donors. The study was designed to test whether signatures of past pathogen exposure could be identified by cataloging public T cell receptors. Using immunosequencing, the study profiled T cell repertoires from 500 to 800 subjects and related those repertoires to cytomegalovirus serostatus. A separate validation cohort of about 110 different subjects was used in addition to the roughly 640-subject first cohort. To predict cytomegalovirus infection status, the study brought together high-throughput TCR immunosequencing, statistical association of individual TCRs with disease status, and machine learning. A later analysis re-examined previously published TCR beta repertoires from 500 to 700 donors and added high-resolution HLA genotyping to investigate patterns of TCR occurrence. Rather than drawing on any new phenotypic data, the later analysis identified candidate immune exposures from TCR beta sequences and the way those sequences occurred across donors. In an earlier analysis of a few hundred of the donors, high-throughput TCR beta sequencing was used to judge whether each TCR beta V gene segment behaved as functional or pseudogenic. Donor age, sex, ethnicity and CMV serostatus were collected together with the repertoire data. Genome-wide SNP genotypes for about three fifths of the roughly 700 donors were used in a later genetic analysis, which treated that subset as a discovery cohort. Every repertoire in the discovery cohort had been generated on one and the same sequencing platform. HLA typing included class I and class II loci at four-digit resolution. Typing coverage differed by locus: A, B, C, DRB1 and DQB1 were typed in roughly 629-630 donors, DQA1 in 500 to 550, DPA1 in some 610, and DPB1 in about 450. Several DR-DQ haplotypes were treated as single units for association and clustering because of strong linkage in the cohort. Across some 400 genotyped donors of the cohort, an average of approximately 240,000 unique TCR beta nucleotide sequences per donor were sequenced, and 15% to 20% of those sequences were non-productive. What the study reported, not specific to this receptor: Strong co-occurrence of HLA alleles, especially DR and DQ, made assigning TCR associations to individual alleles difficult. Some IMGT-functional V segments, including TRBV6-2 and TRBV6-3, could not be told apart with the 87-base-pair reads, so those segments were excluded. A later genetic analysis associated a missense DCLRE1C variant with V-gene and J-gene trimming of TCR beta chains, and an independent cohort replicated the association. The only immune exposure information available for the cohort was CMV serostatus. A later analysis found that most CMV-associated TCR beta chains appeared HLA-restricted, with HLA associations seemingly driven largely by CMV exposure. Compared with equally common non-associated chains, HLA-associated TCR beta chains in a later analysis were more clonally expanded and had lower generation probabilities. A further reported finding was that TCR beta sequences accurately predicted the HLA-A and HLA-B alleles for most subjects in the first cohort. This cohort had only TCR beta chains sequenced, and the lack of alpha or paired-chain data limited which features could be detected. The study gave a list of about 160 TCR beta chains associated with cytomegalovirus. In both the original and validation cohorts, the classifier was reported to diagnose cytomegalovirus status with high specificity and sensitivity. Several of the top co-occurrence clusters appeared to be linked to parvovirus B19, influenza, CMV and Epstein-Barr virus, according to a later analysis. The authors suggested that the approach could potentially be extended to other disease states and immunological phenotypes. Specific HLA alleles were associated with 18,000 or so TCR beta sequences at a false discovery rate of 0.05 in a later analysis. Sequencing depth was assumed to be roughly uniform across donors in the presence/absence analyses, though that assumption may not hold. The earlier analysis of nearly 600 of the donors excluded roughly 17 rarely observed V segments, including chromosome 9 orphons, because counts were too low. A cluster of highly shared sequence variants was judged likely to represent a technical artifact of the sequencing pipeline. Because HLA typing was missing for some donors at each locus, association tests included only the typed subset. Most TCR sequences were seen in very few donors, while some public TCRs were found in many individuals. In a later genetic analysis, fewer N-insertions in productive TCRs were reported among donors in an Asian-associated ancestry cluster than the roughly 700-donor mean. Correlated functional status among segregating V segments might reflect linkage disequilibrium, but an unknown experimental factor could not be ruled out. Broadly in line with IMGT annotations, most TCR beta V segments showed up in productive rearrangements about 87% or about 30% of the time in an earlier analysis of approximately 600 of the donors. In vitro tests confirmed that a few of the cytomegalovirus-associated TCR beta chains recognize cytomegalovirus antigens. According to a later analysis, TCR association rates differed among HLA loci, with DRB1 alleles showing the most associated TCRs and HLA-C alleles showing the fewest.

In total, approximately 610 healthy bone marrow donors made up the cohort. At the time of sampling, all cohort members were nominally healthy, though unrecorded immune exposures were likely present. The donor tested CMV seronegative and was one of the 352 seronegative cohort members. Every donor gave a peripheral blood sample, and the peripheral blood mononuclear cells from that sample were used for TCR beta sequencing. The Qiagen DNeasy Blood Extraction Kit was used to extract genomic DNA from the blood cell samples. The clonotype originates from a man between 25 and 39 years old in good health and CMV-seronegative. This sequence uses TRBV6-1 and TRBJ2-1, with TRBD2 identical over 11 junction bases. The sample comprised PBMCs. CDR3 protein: CASSGGLAVEQFF. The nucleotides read TGTGCCAGCAGTGGGGGACTAGCGGTCGAGCAGTTCTTC.